A selection of T cell receptor beta chains follows, all from one sample in a study of cytomegalovirus exposure and HLA in healthy donors. The table came from immunoSEQ multiplex PCR; TCRdb's copy has only in-frame clones and leaves some out. This table has about 140,000 clones, more than 60% appearing once. The sample comprised PBMCs. These receptors were taken from a woman aged 55-69 years in good health and CMV-seronegative. Both conserved end residues are part of each CDR3. A D gene is named only where the DNA matches it firmly. Not all rows give a size; the values are once, few, many and, for expanded clones, a class.

j_call v_call d_call cdr3_length clone_size cdr3_aa cdr3_nt
TRBJ1-4 TRBV10-2 TRBD1 14 - CASSLGQADEKLFF TGCGCCAGCAGCTTGGGACAGGCGGATGAAAAACTGTTTTTT
TRBJ1-2 TRBV7-6 - 15 few CASSLAVGLRYGYTF TGTGCCAGCAGCTTAGCGGTTGGACTTCGCTATGGCTACACCTTC
TRBJ2-4 TRBV6-6 - 12 - CASQGPRDIQYF TGTGCCAGCCAGGGGCCCCGGGACATTCAGTACTTC
TRBJ1-2 TRBV9 TRBD1 15 few CASSAASDRAGGYTF TGTGCCAGCAGCGCCGCCTCGGACAGGGCGGGTGGCTACACCTTC
TRBJ2-2 TRBV2 TRBD1 13 - CASRDRETGELFF TGTGCCAGCAGGGACAGGGAAACCGGGGAGCTGTTTTTT
TRBJ2-5 TRBV11-2 - 12 - CASSSAAETQYF TGTGCCAGCAGCTCAGCGGCCGAGACCCAGTACTTC
TRBJ2-3 TRBV5-1 - 15 once CASSLGTQGIDTQYF TGCGCCAGCAGCCTCGGGACACAGGGCATAGATACGCAGTATTTT
TRBJ1-4 TRBV13 TRBD1 15 - CASSLQGASNEKLFF TGTGCCAGCAGCTTACAGGGGGCTTCTAATGAAAAACTGTTTTTT
TRBJ1-1 TRBV11-3 - 13 - CASSQDTNTEAFF TGTGCCAGCAGCCAAGACACGAACACTGAAGCTTTCTTT
TRBJ2-5 TRBV6-4 TRBD2 15 - CASSENSGGLQTQYF TGTGCCAGCAGTGAGAATAGCGGGGGGCTTCAGACCCAGTACTTC
TRBJ2-1 TRBV16 - 15 few CASSQARVSYNEQFF TGTGCCAGCAGCCAAGCCCGGGTCTCCTACAATGAGCAGTTCTTC
TRBJ1-6 TRBV29-1 - 14 - CSVPRQEFFSPLHF TGCAGCGTCCCTAGACAGGAGTTTTTTTCACCCCTCCACTTT
TRBJ1-4 TRBV7-9 - 17 - CASSSGLRAGAYEKLFF TGTGCCAGCAGCTCCGGTCTGCGAGCGGGGGCCTATGAAAAACTGTTTTTT
TRBJ1-4 TRBV6-1 - 15 - CAVGEAHFPNEKLFF TGTGCAGTCGGGGAAGCCCACTTCCCTAATGAAAAACTGTTTTTT
TRBJ1-5 TRBV7-2 TRBD1 15 - CASSLGDREGQPQHF TGTGCCAGCAGCTTAGGGGACAGGGAGGGTCAGCCCCAGCATTTT
TRBJ2-2 TRBV6-5 TRBD2 15 - CASSYRLAFHGELFF TGTGCCAGCAGTTACCGACTAGCGTTCCACGGGGAGCTGTTTTTT
TRBJ1-6 TRBV7-2 - 18 - CASSLGIFQGFMVSPLHF TGTGCCAGCAGCTTAGGGATTTTTCAGGGTTTTATGGTTTCACCCCTCCACTTT
TRBJ2-2 TRBV7-6 TRBD2 16 - CASSRQRGAGTGELFF TGTGCCAGCAGCCGACAGCGGGGGGCCGGCACCGGGGAGCTGTTTTTT
TRBJ2-5 TRBV29-1 TRBD1 14 - CSGTPGQLRETQYF TGCAGCGGAACTCCGGGACAGCTCCGGGAGACCCAGTACTTC
TRBJ1-3 TRBV19 - 15 - CASSTSLSSGNTIYF TGTGCCAGTAGTACCTCTCTTAGCTCTGGAAACACCATATATTTT
TRBJ2-3 TRBV5-1 TRBD2 14 - CASSLSGGTDTQYF TGCGCCAGCAGCCTTAGCGGGGGCACAGATACGCAGTATTTT
TRBJ2-7 TRBV29-1 - 9 - CSDYYEQYF TGCAGCGACTACTACGAGCAGTACTTC
TRBJ2-4 TRBV15 TRBD2 20 - CATSPEDGGRAELAKNIQYF TGTGCCACCAGCCCTGAGGATGGCGGGAGGGCCGAGTTAGCCAAAAACATTCAGTACTTC
TRBJ2-1 TRBV5-1 - 13 few CASSNPPGDEQFF TGCGCCAGCAGCAACCCACCGGGGGATGAGCAGTTCTTC
TRBJ1-5 TRBV7-9 TRBD1 17 - CASSLARGTGIAQPQHF TGTGCCAGCAGCTTAGCGCGGGGGACAGGGATTGCTCAGCCCCAGCATTTT